This TCR beta chain was sequenced for a study of graft-versus-host responses after intestinal transplantation. TCRdb keeps only in-frame clones here, not all; method: immunoSEQ multiplex PCR. Counted here are around 99,000 clones, roughly 91% occurring once; the ten biggest clones make up 1.5% to 2.5%. Study-wide findings and caveats: Researchers found GvH clones in recipient marrow, and some showed up first in ileum or blood. Allografts carried high graft-versus-host to host-versus-graft clonal ratios in patients having graft-donor T cell macrochimerism. The study associated peak circulating GvH clone levels with early post-transplant HvG declines.

CDR1 SGHVS and CDR2 FNYEAQ come from the germline V gene. The ends lost 5 bases at V and 6 bases at J; junction bases unmatched: 18. This CDR3 spans 18 amino acids. This clone was recorded once. No antigen is known for it. The material was unstimulated CD8+ T cells sorted from spleen or lymph node cells, obtained before intestinal transplant. J is TRBJ2-1 and V is TRBV7-6; 8 bases are a match to TRBD2. The clonotype was recovered from a human donor who received an intestinal transplant. The CDR3 region is CASSPPLGGGGLGNEQFF. The CDR3 nucleotides are TGTGCCAGCAGCCCTCCCCTTGGGGGCGGGGGGCTCGGCAATGAGCAGTTCTTC. The full variable domain, rest sourced from reference TRBV7-6 and TRBJ2-1, is GAGVSQSPRYKVTKRGQDVALRCDPISGHVSLYWYRQALGQGPEFLTYFNYEAQQDKSGLPNDRFSAERPEGSISTLTIQRTEQRDSAMYRCASSPPLGGGGLGNEQFFGPGTRLTVL.